The 10 T cell receptor beta chains below all came from one sample that was sequenced in a study of blood T cell repertoires in COVID-19. Sequencing used immunoSEQ multiplex PCR; TCRdb keeps in-frame clones, though not all of them. The sample has 250,000 to 300,000 clones, 90% seen once. The sample was PBMCs or T cells enriched from blood (not recorded which). Every receptor here comes from a woman under 40 who had recovered from COVID-19.

This sequence joins TRBV5-1 and TRBJ2-5; D possibly corresponds to TRBD2 (7 bases). Germline lookup yields CDR1 SGHRS and CDR2 YFSETQ. The CDR3 is 13 residues long. Trimming took 4 bases from V and 5 from J, leaving 12 bases between them. CDR3 DNA: TGCGCCAGCAGCCCCCGGGGGGCCGAGACCCAGTACTTC. Amino acid sequence: CASSPRGAETQYF.

The chain couples TRBV12-3 or TRBV12-4 to TRBJ2-5, with TRBD2 as a possible D gene (5 bases). Trimming shortened V by 7 bases and J by 4 bases, and 10 bases separated the two germline ends. The CDR3 has 12 amino acids. The CDR3 bases are TGTGCCAGCATGAGGGAGCGAGAGACCCAGTACTTC. Its translation: CASMRERETQYF.

The chain carries TRBV4-2 and TRBJ2-1, with a possible D match to TRBD2 (6 bases). CDR3 size: 13 residues. CDR1 and CDR2 (germline): LGHNA, YNFKEQ. Trimming removed 3 bases from V and 7 bases from J, with 10 bases in between. CDR3 sequence reads: CASSQGGGNEQFF. CDR3 nucleotide sequence: TGTGCCAGCAGCCAGGGGGGTGGGAATGAGCAGTTCTTC.

This sequence joins TRBV29-1 and TRBJ1-4, with D uncertain. Germline V gene lookup returns CDR1 SQVTM and CDR2 ANQGSEA. Trimming took 5 bases from V and 7 from J, leaving 17 bases between them. The CDR3 is 14 amino acids. In DNA, the CDR3 is TGCAGCGTTCTTCCGCGGGGAGCGGGTGAAAAACTGTTTTTT. Residues: CSVLPRGAGEKLFF.

J is TRBJ1-3 and V is TRBV6-5; 7 nucleotides match TRBD1. The germline V gene encodes CDR1 MNHEY and CDR2 SVGAGI. This CDR3 comprises 14 residues. Trimming took 3 bases from V and 5 from J; bases not matched to a gene: 4. The CDR3: CASSYGDSRNTIYF. The CDR3 nucleotides read TGTGCCAGCAGTTATGGGGACAGCCGAAACACCATATATTTT.

This chain uses TRBV10-2 with TRBJ2-7; 8 positions agree with TRBD2. The V and J ends lost 8 bases and 5 bases, in that order; junction bases with no gene match: 8. CDR3 length: 13 amino acids. The germline gives CDR1 WSHSY, CDR2 SAAADI. CDR3 sequence (DNA): TGCGCCAGCTCGAGAGCGGGAGTCCACGAGCAGTACTTC. It translates to CASSRAGVHEQYF.

This rearrangement joins TRBV27 to TRBJ2-7; TRBD2 matches 8 bases. Unmatched junction bases numbered 12, after V lost 4 bases and J lost 4 bases. The CDR3 length is 16 residues. The germline V gene encodes CDR1 MNHEY and CDR2 SMNVEV (reference sequence). The CDR3 DNA reads as TGTGCCAGCAGTTCCCTCGGGGGGGCGCGGGGATACGAGCAGTACTTC. Protein sequence: CASSSLGGARGYEQYF.

This chain links TRBV10-2 with TRBJ1-2; 9 positions agree with TRBD1. The CDR3 covers 14 residues. Germline V gene sequence: CDR1 WSHSY, CDR2 SAAADI. J gave up 7 bases and V 0 bases, and 3 bases lay outside the gene matches. The CDR3 DNA is TGCGCCAGCAGTGAGTCCTCACAGGGGGCTGGCTACACCTTC. Translation: CASSESSQGAGYTF.

The chain couples TRBV20-1 to TRBJ2-1; 11 bases agree with TRBD2. CDR3 length: 15 residues. CDR1 and CDR2 (germline): DFQATT, SNEGSKA (reference sequence). V lost 3 bases, J lost 9 bases, and 10 bases stayed unmatched. The DNA for the CDR3 is TGCAGTGCTAGTTCTCTAGCGGGAGGTGGGGTTGAGCAGTTCTTC. Encoded protein: CSASSLAGGGVEQFF.

V is TRBV7-9 and J is TRBJ2-3, with unresolved D. The CDR3 consists of 15 residues. Germline CDR1 SEHNR, CDR2 FQNEAQ (reference sequence). Trimming cost V 5 bases and J 0 bases, with 12 bases left between them. The CDR3 spells CASSKDAPSTDTQYF. The CDR3 DNA sequence: TGTGCCAGCAGCAAAGACGCGCCCAGCACAGATACGCAGTATTTT.